These 2 T cell receptor beta chains were sequenced from one sample in a study of T-cell memory formation after mild COVID-19. TCRdb analysed the 5' RACE reads with MiXCR anew, one entry per CDR3 protein. The sample consists of 170,000 or so distinct CDR3 sequences, roughly 28% of them appearing once. Sequenced: PBMCs or a T cell subset sorted from them (not recorded which). The source is an adult woman who had mild COVID-19 (a few samples of this study predate the infection). Cell type and time point are not known.

In this sample, this clonotype turned up a few times. The CDR3 loop is CAWSRVGPYEQYF. For the CDR3, the DNA is TGTGCCTGGAGTCGGGTCGGCCCCTACGAGCAGTACTTC. V and J are TRBV30 and TRBJ2-7; D ambiguous. Germline CDR1 and CDR2: GTSNPN and SVGIG (reference sequence). Between the trimmed V and J ends, which lost 2 bases and 2 bases, there was a span of 10 bases. CDR3 length: 13 residues.

The chain is built from TRBV30 and TRBJ1-1; D is uncertain. Germline values: CDR1 GTSNPN, CDR2 SVGIG (reference sequence). This CDR3 comprises 13 residues. V was pared by 4 bases and J by 6 bases, with 15 bases between. The CDR3 DNA reads TGTGCCTGGACCCCCCGGCCGGGTTCTGAAGCTTTCTTT. This codes for CAWTPRPGSEAFF.